Presented here are 27 T cell receptor beta chains from one specimen sequenced in a study of cytomegalovirus exposure and HLA in healthy donors. Primers: 60 Vbeta forward and 13 Jbeta reverse. Clones were sequenced by immunoSEQ multiplex PCR, and TCRdb holds only the in-frame ones, with some missing. The sample shows tens of thousands of clones, 89% of them seen only once. Material for sequencing was PBMCs. The origin of the receptors is a man aged 25 to 40 in good health and CMV-seropositive.

The chain couples TRBV7-9 to TRBJ2-1, with D uncertain. The CDR3 length is 12 residues. Trimming shortened V by 2 bases and J by 15 bases, and 14 bases separated the two germline ends. CDR1 and CDR2 from the germline V gene are SEHNR and FQNEAQ (reference sequence). The CDR3 is CASSLRVEYSFF. CDR3 coding DNA: TGTGCCAGCAGCTTACGGGTAGAATATTCGTTCTTC.

This chain uses TRBV11-2 with TRBJ1-1, with D possibly TRBD1 on 5 matching bases. Looked up from germline, CDR1 is SGHAT and CDR2 is FQNNGV. Trimming pared 3 bases from V and 4 bases from J, leaving 12 bases between. The CDR3 extends over 14 amino acids. CDR3 in DNA: TGTGCCAGCAGCTTGGGCAGGGTGAGCACTGAAGCTTTCTTT. Translating it yields CASSLGRVSTEAFF.

V gene TRBV28 combines with J gene TRBJ2-1; 13 positions match TRBD2. Trimming at V came to 5 bases and at J to 7 bases, leaving 5 bases not matched to a gene. The CDR3 runs 15 residues. Germline assignment: CDR1 MDHEN and CDR2 SYDVKM. The CDR3 sequence is CASSQKTSGRNEQFF. The CDR3 DNA reads as TGTGCCAGCAGTCAAAAGACTAGCGGGAGGAATGAGCAGTTCTTC. Looking up the rest from reference TRBV28 and TRBJ2-1 gives the full variable domain: DVKVTQSSRYLVKRTGEKVFLECVQDMDHENMFWYRQDPGLGLRLIYFSYDVKMKEKGDIPEGYSVSREKKERFSLILESASTNQTSMYLCASSQKTSGRNEQFFGPGTRLTVL.

This clone showed up just a few times. The chain couples TRBV6-5 to TRBJ1-1, with D perhaps matching TRBD1 (6 bases). The V and J ends lost 6 bases and 5 bases respectively, with 16 bases between them. The CDR3 covers 14 residues. Per germline, CDR1 MNHEY and CDR2 SVGAGI. For the CDR3, the DNA is TGTGCCAGCAGCCACGGCAGGGGAGGGACTGAAGCTTTCTTT. As protein: CASSHGRGGTEAFF.

V gene TRBV7-2 combines with J gene TRBJ2-7; 9 bases are a match to TRBD2. There are 14 residues in the CDR3. V dropped 1 base and J dropped 3; count of bases not matched to a gene: 1. Germline V lookup: CDR1 SGHTA, CDR2 FQGNSA. CDR3 sequence reads: CASSLDSGSYEQYF. CDR3 sequence (DNA): TGTGCCAGCAGCTTAGATAGCGGGAGCTACGAGCAGTACTTC.

The J gene is TRBJ1-2, the V gene TRBV5-1; TRBD1 agrees at 9 bases. The CDR3 consists of 13 residues. V lost 4 bases, J lost 9 bases, and 7 bases stayed unmatched. Per the germline V gene, CDR1 is SGHRS and CDR2 is YFSETQ. The CDR3 region is CASSGTGGKSYTF. The CDR3 nucleotides read TGCGCCAGCAGCGGAACAGGGGGCAAGAGCTACACCTTC.

V and J are TRBV19 and TRBJ2-1, with 14 bases aligning to TRBD2. From germline, CDR1 is LNHDA and CDR2 SQIVND (reference sequence). V was pared by 10 bases and J by 8 bases, with 4 bases of the junction left unmatched. The CDR3 runs 13 residues. The CDR3 spells CATGTSGRDEQFF. CDR3 nucleotide sequence: TGTGCCACCGGGACTAGCGGGAGAGATGAGCAGTTCTTC.

As to this clone: A junction end diverges from the germline sequence, so it may reflect a read error. This chain uses TRBV5-4 with TRBJ2-3, with 7 bases lining up with TRBD1. The CDR3 covers 11 residues. Germline V gene data show CDR1 as SGHNT and CDR2 as YYREEE (reference sequence). CDR3 in amino acids: CASSRTGTQYF. For the CDR3, the DNA is TGTGCCAGCAGCCGGACAGGTACGCAGTATTTT. The variable domain in full, with the rest retrieved from reference TRBV5-4 and TRBJ2-3, is ETGVTQSPTHLIKTRGQQVTLRCSSQSGHNTVSWYQQALGQGPQFIFQYYREEENGRGNFPPRFSGLQFPNYSSELNVNALELDDSALYLCASSRTGTQYFGPGTRLTVL.

The chain employs TRBV19 and TRBJ2-5, with 8 bases that match TRBD2. Germline V gene data show CDR1 as LNHDA and CDR2 as SQIVND (reference sequence). The CDR3 contains 14 residues. V was clipped by 5 bases and J by 1 base; unmatched bases: 3. CDR3 sequence: CASSVSGTQETQYF. CDR3 nucleotide sequence: TGTGCCAGTAGTGTTAGCGGGACCCAAGAGACCCAGTACTTC.

This clone was seen just once. The chain has TRBV30 and TRBJ1-1, with unresolved D. Germline V gene lookup returns CDR1 GTSNPN and CDR2 SVGIG (reference sequence). The CDR3 contains 13 residues. Trimming removed 3 bases from V and 1 base from J, with 9 bases in between. CDR3 in amino acids: CAWSPQPNTEAFF. CDR3 bases: TGTGCCTGGAGCCCACAACCGAACACTGAAGCTTTCTTT. Full variable domain (missing parts from reference TRBV30 and TRBJ1-1): SQTIHQWPATLVQPVGSPLSLECTVEGTSNPNLYWYRQAAGRGLQLLFYSVGIGQISSEVPQNLSASRPQDRQFILSSKKLLLSDSGFYLCAWSPQPNTEAFFGQGTRLTVV.

CDR3 sequence: CASSENWEGANYGYTF. The DNA for the CDR3 is TGTGCCAGCAGTGAAAATTGGGAGGGGGCTAACTATGGCTACACCTTC. The chain uses TRBV6-1 and TRBJ1-2, with a tentative D call TRBD1 (6 bases). The V gene lost 2 bases and the J gene lost 0 bases, with 13 bases spanning the gap. This CDR3 spans 16 amino acids. Germline CDR1 and CDR2: MNHNS and SASEGT.

The genes are TRBV21-1 and TRBJ2-5; the D call of TRBD1 is as the table states it, not checked on the DNA. TRBV21-1 is tagged as a pseudogene. The CDR3 is 17 amino acids. This CDR3 reads CASSTRPGQGVKETQYF. DNA of the CDR3: TGTGCCAGCAGCACTCGTCCGGGACAGGGGGTTAAAGAGACCCAGTACTTC.

The chain uses TRBV10-3 and TRBJ2-7; TRBD1 matches 9 bases. V shed 7 bases, J shed 5 bases, and the junction held 9 bases outside the gene matches. Looked up from germline, CDR1 is ENHRY and CDR2 is SYGVKD. The CDR3 extends over 14 amino acids. CDR3 loop: CAIKRTGDIDEQYF. CDR3 sequence (DNA): TGTGCCATCAAAAGGACAGGGGATATTGACGAGCAGTACTTC.

This rearrangement joins TRBV30 to TRBJ2-3; the match to TRBD1 covers 9 bases. The CDR3 runs to 14 residues. Germline CDR1 reads GTSNPN; CDR2 reads SVGIG (reference sequence). Trimming at V came to 6 bases and at J to 0 bases, leaving 4 bases not matched to a gene. The CDR3 nucleotides are TGTGCCTGTACAACAGGGGGCAGCACAGATACGCAGTATTTT. Translating it yields CACTTGGSTDTQYF.

The rearrangement joins TRBV5-1 to TRBJ2-7, with 9 nucleotides matching TRBD2. After removal of 1 base from V and 2 bases from J, the junction contained 4 bases not matched to a gene. The CDR3 loop spans 15 amino acids. Germline CDR1 is SGHRS and CDR2 is YFSETQ. The chain's CDR3 is CASSLQLAGTYEQYF. In nucleotides, the CDR3 is TGCGCCAGCAGCTTGCAGCTAGCGGGGACCTACGAGCAGTACTTC.

This rearrangement joins TRBV2 to TRBJ1-1; maybe TRBD1 (5 bases). Trimming left V 3 bases short and J 4 bases short, with 12 bases between. The germline V gene has CDR1 SNHLY and CDR2 FYNNEI. CDR3 length equals 14 residues. The CDR3 sequence: CASSDRQGSTEAFF. The DNA of the CDR3 is TGTGCCAGCAGTGATCGGCAGGGAAGCACTGAAGCTTTCTTT.

The rearrangement uses TRBV11-3 and TRBJ2-1; TRBD2 aligns across 7 bases. J lost 4 bases, V lost 1 base, and 7 bases had no gene match. This CDR3 contains 16 residues. Per the germline V gene, CDR1 is SGHNT and CDR2 is YENEEA. The CDR3 protein is CASSLGIVLAYNEQFF. The CDR3 DNA reads TGTGCCAGCAGCTTAGGAATCGTACTAGCGTACAATGAGCAGTTCTTC.

This clone has just one count. This chain joins TRBV28 and TRBJ1-1; 11 bases are shared with TRBD1. Per germline, CDR1 MDHEN and CDR2 SYDVKM. The CDR3 sequence is 13 residues long. The trim removed 6 bases at V and 10 bases at J, leaving 7 bases unmatched. The CDR3 nucleotides are TGTGCCAGCAGGGGGACAGGGGGGTTCCGAGCTTTCTTT. The encoded protein is CASRGTGGFRAFF.

This chain links TRBV12-5 with TRBJ1-1; D is unresolved. With 0 bases removed from V and 11 bases from J, the gap between germline ends came to 13 bases. Germline V gene sequence: CDR1 LGHNT, CDR2 FRNRAP. This CDR3 comprises 13 residues. The CDR3 here is CASGLVPFSMAFF. CDR3 nucleotide sequence: TGTGCTAGTGGTTTGGTACCGTTTAGTATGGCTTTCTTT.

The chain has TRBV27 and TRBJ2-1; TRBD2 matches 14 bases. This CDR3 is 16 amino acids long. Germline trimming cut 5 bases from V and 10 bases from J; bases unmatched to any gene: 10. The germline V gene has CDR1 MNHEY and CDR2 SMNVEV (reference sequence). The CDR3 region has the DNA TGTGCCAGCAGTGCAGGGACTAGCGGGAGATTGCGCGAGCAGTTCTTC. Translated: CASSAGTSGRLREQFF.

The J gene is TRBJ2-3, the V gene TRBV7-6; 8 nucleotides line up with TRBD2. CDR3 length equals 13 residues. Germline assignment: CDR1 SGHVS and CDR2 FNYEAQ. J gave up 5 bases and V 8 bases, and 6 bases lay outside the gene matches. CDR3 bases: TGTGCCAGCTCAGCGGGAGTTGGAGATACGCAGTATTTT. Protein sequence: CASSAGVGDTQYF.

The chain couples TRBV28 to TRBJ1-1; D might be TRBD1 (6 bases). CDR1 MDHEN and CDR2 SYDVKM come from the germline V gene. Trimming left V 3 bases short and J 5 bases short, with 7 bases between. CDR3 length equals 12 residues. CDR3 protein: CASSFQGTEAFF. The CDR3 DNA sequence: TGTGCCAGCAGTTTTCAGGGGACTGAAGCTTTCTTT.

This chain joins TRBV11-2 and TRBJ1-2, with D maybe TRBD1 (6 bases). Germline assignment: CDR1 SGHAT and CDR2 FQNNGV. The CDR3 length is 15 residues. V gave up 5 bases and J gave up 7 bases, with 20 bases separating them. CDR3 loop: CASSPQVGGARGYTF. The CDR3 DNA sequence: TGTGCCAGCAGCCCCCAGGTAGGGGGGGCCCGTGGCTACACCTTC.

This chain joins TRBV7-9 and TRBJ2-2; unclear D gene. The germline gives CDR1 SEHNR, CDR2 FQNEAQ (reference sequence). CDR3 size: 15 residues. Trimming took 3 bases from V and 2 from J, leaving 10 bases between them. The CDR3 spells CASSLVQPNTGELFF. The CDR3 DNA sequence: TGTGCCAGCAGCTTGGTACAGCCCAACACCGGGGAGCTGTTTTTT.

The CDR3 sequence is CASSLSPRVTYEQYF. CDR3 DNA sequence: TGTGCCAGCAGTTTAAGCCCCCGGGTTACCTACGAGCAGTACTTC. The chain uses TRBV27 and TRBJ2-7, with D unclear. This CDR3 has 15 residues. Germline lookup yields CDR1 MNHEY and CDR2 SMNVEV (reference sequence). The V end was cut by 2 bases, the J end by 2 bases, with 13 bases between.

The chain couples TRBV28 to TRBJ1-2, with TRBD1 matching over 8 bases. The CDR3 spans 13 residues. Per germline, CDR1 MDHEN and CDR2 SYDVKM. V lost 6 bases and J lost 8; bases outside the gene matches: 8. The CDR3 region has the DNA TGTGCCAGCAGACTACAGACAGGGGACGGCTACACCTTC. Translation gives CASRLQTGDGYTF.

The rearrangement links TRBV30 to TRBJ2-7; weak D call: TRBD2 (6 bases). The V end lost 3 bases, the J end lost 7 bases, and 19 bases lay between the germline ends. The germline gives CDR1 GTSNPN, CDR2 SVGIG (reference sequence). CDR3 size: 14 residues. CDR3 region: CAWRGLFLGGEQYF. The CDR3 DNA reads TGTGCCTGGAGGGGACTCTTCCTAGGTGGGGAGCAGTACTTC.